This passage covers 22 T cell receptor beta chains from one sample sequenced in a study of tumor and adjacent non-tumor tissue in lung cancer. Three rounds of nested PCR, following a modified ARM-PCR protocol, produced the TCRbeta library. Each CDR3 protein gets one entry after TCRdb re-called the multiplex PCR reads with MiXCR. The sample yields roughly 81,000 distinct CDR3 sequences, 61% seen once. No cell sorting was done before RNA was extracted from the tissue. Material: lung tumor tissue. The receptor source for this set is a man in his 70s with non-small cell lung cancer.

As regards this clonotype: A junction boundary mismatches the germline segment, possibly from a read error. V usage is TRBV11-2 and J usage is TRBJ2-2; the D gene is possibly TRBD1 (6 bases). Germline CDR1 SGHAT, CDR2 FQNNGV. The CDR3 spans 13 residues. DNA for the CDR3: TGTGCCAGCGGCTTACAGGGACCCGGGGAGCTGATTTTT. This codes for CASGLQGPGELIF.

This clonotype was observed a few times. The junction shows a germline mismatch at one end, possibly a read error. The chain combines TRBV11-2 with TRBJ1-5; tentative D call: TRBD1 (5 bases). The CDR3 runs to 13 residues. CDR1 and CDR2 from the germline V gene are SGHAT and FQNNGV. This chain's CDR3 is CTSGPGDNQPQHF. The CDR3 bases are TGTACCAGCGGCCCGGGGGATAATCAGCCCCAGCATTTT.

This clonotype has only one observation. V gene TRBV11-2 combines with J gene TRBJ1-1; D is perhaps TRBD1 (5 bases). CDR3 length equals 14 residues. Deletions cut 5 bases from V and 5 bases from J, with 15 bases between. The germline V gene encodes CDR1 SGHAT and CDR2 FQNNGV. The CDR3 DNA reads TGTGCCAGCAGCCTAAACAGGAGGCAGACTGAAGCTTTCTTT. This encodes CASSLNRRQTEAFF.

The chain is built from TRBV11-3 and TRBJ2-1; D is undetermined. CDR3 length: 12 amino acids. Between the trimmed V and J ends, which lost 6 bases and 8 bases, there was a span of 11 bases. Per the germline V gene, CDR1 is SGHNT and CDR2 is YENEEA. This CDR3 is CASSPKGDEQFF. The CDR3 region has the DNA TGTGCCAGCAGTCCCAAGGGTGATGAGCAGTTCTTC.

To note about this clonotype: Its ends do not fully match the called genes, so a read error is possible. The V call is TRBV11-2, the J call TRBJ2-3, with D possibly being TRBD1 or TRBD2 (5 bases each). The CDR3 is 15 residues long. Germline V gene lookup returns CDR1 SGHAT and CDR2 FQNNGV. The CDR3 DNA reads as TGTGTCAGCAGCGCTGGTCAGGGTCTAGCAAATACACAGTATTTT. Translated: CVSSAGQGLANTQYF.

This clonotype was counted many times. The chain carries TRBV6-1 and TRBJ1-2; D is possibly TRBD1 (6 bases). Germline values: CDR1 MNHNS, CDR2 SASEGT. Trimming took off 6 bases at V and 4 bases at J, with 15 bases between the two ends. CDR3 length equals 14 residues. CDR3 sequence reads: CASSRTPGAYGYTF. In nucleotides, the CDR3 is TGTGCCAGCAGCCGCACCCCAGGGGCCTATGGCTACACCTTC.

V usage is TRBV29-1 and J usage is TRBJ1-3; D gene ambiguous. Germline values: CDR1 SQVTM, CDR2 ANQGSEA. This CDR3 region has 16 residues. The ends were cut back, 1 base at V and 0 bases at J, with 13 bases in the middle. The CDR3 DNA sequence: TGCAGCGTTGAAGGTTTTACTACGAGCTCTGGAAACACCATATATTTT. Translating gives CSVEGFTTSSGNTIYF. Variable domain in full (rest from reference TRBV29-1 and TRBJ1-3): SAVISQKPSRDICQRGTSLTIQCQVDSQVTMMFWYRQQPGQSLTLIATANQGSEATYESGFVIDKFPISRPNLTFSTLTVSNMSPEDSSIYLCSVEGFTTSSGNTIYFGEGSWLTVV.

On this clonotype itself: A much larger clone sits a single nucleotide away, making a read error possible. V gene TRBV7-8 combines with J gene TRBJ2-7; 8 bases agree with TRBD2. The germline V gene encodes CDR1 SGHVS and CDR2 FQNEAQ. The CDR3 consists of 15 residues. Written as DNA, the CDR3 is TGTGCCAGCAACTTAGCGACTAGCGCGCTATACGAGCAGTACTTC. It encodes CASNLATSALYEQYF.

The J gene is TRBJ2-3, the V gene TRBV6-1, with 7 bases aligning to TRBD2. The CDR3 has 18 amino acids. Germline V CDR1 and CDR2: MNHNS, SASEGT. The J segment lost 15 bases and the V segment lost 0 bases, leaving 24 bases of the junction unmatched. The CDR3 spells CASSEAGGRGRGTDKHYF. The CDR3 DNA follows: TGTGCCAGCAGTGAAGCGGGAGGGAGAGGACGTGGCACAGATAAGCATTATTTT.

On this clonotype itself: Given the absence of the conserved phenylalanine or tryptophan at the CDR3 end, a read error is likely. J is TRBJ2-7 and V is TRBV4-2; D call uncertain. The CDR3 length is 15 residues. CDR1 and CDR2 (germline): LGHNA, YNFKEQ. Trimming cost V 4 bases and J 2 bases, with 15 bases left between them. The CDR3 here is CASSPTGGVAYEQYY. The CDR3 nucleotides read TGTGCCAGCAGCCCGACCGGTGGGGTGGCCTACGAGCAGTACTAC.

In the case of this clonotype: The final CDR3 position lacks the conserved phenylalanine or tryptophan, pointing to a likely read error. The CDR3 reads CSASLRGRVDTQYL. CDR3 coding DNA: TGCAGTGCTAGTTTACGCGGGAGGGTAGATACGCAGTATCTT. The V call is TRBV20-1, the J call TRBJ2-3, with 9 bases identical to TRBD2. Germline V lookup: CDR1 DFQATT, CDR2 SNEGSKA (reference sequence). The CDR3 is 14 amino acids. J gave up 5 bases and V 3 bases, and 6 bases lay outside the gene matches.

This clonotype was detected a few times. The chain is built from TRBV7-8 and TRBJ2-3; 8 bases line up with TRBD2. This CDR3 has 16 amino acids. Trimming removed 3 bases from V and 0 bases from J; junction bases left unmatched: 5. CDR1 and CDR2 (germline): SGHVS, FQNEAQ. The CDR3 loop is CASSLRTSRSTDTQYF. The CDR3 region has the DNA TGTGCCAGCAGCTTGCGGACTAGCCGAAGCACAGATACGCAGTATTTT.

This clonotype was recorded at least ten times. The chain employs TRBV7-9 and TRBJ2-1; TRBD2 matches at 11 bases. The germline gives CDR1 SEHNR, CDR2 FQNEAQ (reference sequence). The CDR3 extends over 15 amino acids. J lost 6 bases, V lost 3 bases, and 4 bases had no gene match. CDR3 nucleotides: TGTGCCAGCAGCTTCTGGCTAGCGGGAGGCAATGAGCAGTTCTTC. It yields the protein CASSFWLAGGNEQFF.

The chain carries TRBV11-3 and TRBJ1-2; a possible D gene is TRBD1 (5 bases). V was trimmed by 5 bases and J by 11 bases, leaving 18 bases between them. Per germline, CDR1 SGHNT and CDR2 YENEEA. This CDR3 has 13 residues. DNA for the CDR3: TGTGCCAGCAGCCTTAGCGGGGGTGCGATTTACACCTTC. This codes for CASSLSGGAIYTF.

A note on this clonotype: The junction departs from germline at one end; a sequencing error may be responsible. The V gene is TRBV4-2, the J gene TRBJ2-3; 9 bases map to TRBD1. CDR3 length: 19 amino acids. In germline, CDR1 is LGHNA, CDR2 YNFKEQ. CDR3 nucleotide sequence: TGTGCCAGCAACCAAAAACAGGGGGCATCAATACTATCACCTGATACGCAGTATTTT. This codes for CASNQKQGASILSPDTQYF.

A remark on this clonotype: This CDR3 fails to terminate in the conserved phenylalanine or tryptophan, so it likely reflects a read error. V and J are TRBV11-2 and TRBJ2-5, with D uncertain. The CDR3 is 14 residues long. V shed 0 bases and J shed 2 bases, with 7 bases lying between them. The germline CDR1 and CDR2 sequences are SGHAT and FQNNGV. The CDR3: CASSLDSEQETQYL. The CDR3 DNA reads as TGTGCCAGCAGCTTAGATTCCGAGCAAGAGACCCAGTACCTC.

V gene TRBV5-1 combines with J gene TRBJ2-5; 9 positions match TRBD1. Per the germline V gene, CDR1 is SGHRS and CDR2 is YFSETQ. With V trimmed by 8 bases and J by 5 bases, 13 bases remained unmatched. The CDR3 loop spans 15 amino acids. CDR3 bases: TGCGCCAGGAGCCCCACATGGACAGGGGAGGAGACCCAGTACTTC. It is translated as CARSPTWTGEETQYF. The whole variable domain, filled in from reference TRBV5-1 and TRBJ2-5, reads KAGVTQTPRYLIKTRGQQVTLSCSPISGHRSVSWYQQTPGQGLQFLFEYFSETQRNKGNFPGRFSGRQFSNSRSEMNVSTLELGDSALYLCARSPTWTGEETQYFGPGTRLLVL.

In this sample, this clonotype turned up many times. The chain has TRBV30 and TRBJ2-1; TRBD1 aligns across 8 bases. The length of the CDR3 is 14 residues. J lost 7 bases, V lost 3 bases, and 8 bases had no gene match. Germline CDR1 is GTSNPN and CDR2 is SVGIG (reference sequence). CDR3 protein: CAWRVQGAGNEQFF. CDR3 nucleotides: TGTGCCTGGAGGGTCCAGGGGGCTGGTAATGAGCAGTTCTTC.

This clonotype was detected only a few times. The chain couples TRBV30 to TRBJ1-6; D unresolved. The CDR3 is made up of 15 amino acids. CDR1 and CDR2 from the germline V gene are GTSNPN and SVGIG (reference sequence). V lost 5 bases, J lost 7 bases, and 18 bases lay in between. This CDR3 reads CAWGGPPVRNSPLHF. For the CDR3, the DNA is TGTGCCTGGGGCGGACCCCCCGTGAGGAATTCACCCCTCCACTTT.

CDR3 in DNA: TGTGCCAGCAGCTGGGTTACGAGGGACACTGAAGCTTTCTTT. It specifies CASSWVTRDTEAFF. The V call is TRBV11-1, the J call TRBJ1-1; D remains unclear. This CDR3 contains 14 residues. Germline-derived CDR1 and CDR2 are SGHAT and FQDESV (reference sequence). V dropped 4 bases and J dropped 3 bases, with 12 bases sitting between them. The whole variable domain, filled in from reference TRBV11-1 and TRBJ1-1, reads EAEVAQSPRYKITEKSQAVAFWCDPISGHATLYWYRQILGQGPELLVQFQDESVVDDSQLPKDRFSAERLKGVDSTLKIQPAELGDSAMYLCASSWVTRDTEAFFGQGTRLTVV.

The V gene is TRBV11-3, the J gene TRBJ2-7, with TRBD1 as a possible D gene (6 bases). Germline CDR1 and CDR2: SGHNT and YENEEA. CDR3 length: 13 residues. Trimming removed 5 bases from V and 9 bases from J, with 17 bases in between. The CDR3 is CASSATGCHVQYF. The CDR3, as DNA: TGTGCCAGCAGCGCTACAGGGTGCCACGTGCAGTACTTC.

The V call is TRBV5-6, the J call TRBJ2-5; the D gene is possibly TRBD2 (5 bases). Looked up from germline, CDR1 is SGHDT and CDR2 is YYEEEE. V was trimmed by 0 bases and J by 2 bases, leaving 14 bases between them. CDR3 length: 16 residues. The CDR3 loop is CASSLVHGGAQETQYF. The CDR3, as DNA: TGTGCCAGCAGCTTGGTGCATGGAGGAGCGCAAGAGACCCAGTACTTC.